These T cell receptor beta chains were read from a single sample in a study of blood T cell repertoires in COVID-19. The table came from immunoSEQ multiplex PCR; TCRdb's copy has only in-frame clones and leaves some out. The profile shows around 280,000 clones, approximately 86% of them singletons. Sequencing was done on a sample of peripheral blood. These receptors came from a man between 65 and 80 years old with acute or convalescent COVID-19. CDR3s include the opening cysteine and the closing phenylalanine or tryptophan.

v_gene: TRBV5-3
CDR3aa: CARSRQPDSNLNTGELFF

v_gene: TRBV6-4
CDR3aa: CASSDSPGGDTDTQYF

v_gene: TRBV21-1
CDR3aa: CASSKKGGDRVRDGYTF

v_gene: TRBV5-5
CDR3aa: CASSLAASGSYEQYF

v_gene: TRBV27
CDR3aa: CASSLSGQINSPLHF

v_gene: TRBV11-2
CDR3aa: CASSLLAGGSQETQYF

v_gene: TRBV28
CDR3aa: CASMLSAQGAPEQYF

v_gene: TRBV5-1
CDR3aa: CASSLVSGGNSPLHF

v_gene: TRBV5-1
CDR3aa: CASSPGQGLNTEAFF

v_gene: TRBV4-1
CDR3aa: CASSQAGTGNEKLFF

v_gene: TRBV24-1
CDR3aa: CATSVTDRGPSEQFF

v_gene: TRBV7-2
CDR3aa: CASSILSTGRGNTIYF

v_gene: TRBV10-3
CDR3aa: CATRTGTTETQYF

v_gene: TRBV7-2
CDR3aa: CASSGRGLARAETQYF

v_gene: TRBV15
CDR3aa: CATSGGFRETQYF

v_gene: TRBV5-5
CDR3aa: CASSWEGATNEKLFF

v_gene: TRBV30
CDR3aa: CAWRLTGRDTEAFF

v_gene: TRBV28
CDR3aa: CASSTGRPLVFRVPEAFF

v_gene: TRBV14
CDR3aa: CASSQPPDSLTF

v_gene: TRBV6-6
CDR3aa: CASRAPRQGNYGYTF

v_gene: TRBV14
CDR3aa: CASSQAGGLNTEAFF

v_gene: TRBV15
CDR3aa: CATSRAGTSAHEQFF

v_gene: TRBV7-2
CDR3aa: CASSLLRSQETQYF

v_gene: TRBV6-1
CDR3aa: CASSEDGLGQSSNQPQHF

v_gene: TRBV5-1
CDR3aa: CASSRDRASTDTQYF

v_gene: TRBV7-2
CDR3aa: CASSLGESPQHF

v_gene: TRBV27
CDR3aa: CASSFYDRLYEQYF

v_gene: TRBV28
CDR3aa: CASRPRTGGREKLFF

v_gene: TRBV6-6
CDR3aa: CATGEGGRGYTF

v_gene: TRBV6-1
CDR3aa: CASSSISDRESPLHF

v_gene: TRBV28
CDR3aa: CASRHMTGRTEAFF

v_gene: TRBV5-1
CDR3aa: CASSQTQGTSGETQYF

v_gene: TRBV7-9
CDR3aa: CASSPQGYPTDEQYF

v_gene: TRBV7-8
CDR3aa: CASSPGQLGSYNSPLHF

v_gene: TRBV4-2
CDR3aa: CASSQEQGDKPQHF

v_gene: TRBV7-2
CDR3aa: CASSLWGRDFGEQYF

v_gene: TRBV4-2
CDR3aa: CASSQVASGGLSYEQYF

v_gene: TRBV5-4
CDR3aa: CASSFGQGVYEQYF

v_gene: TRBV5-1
CDR3aa: CASSLYRLAGDNEQFF

v_gene: TRBV2
CDR3aa: CASRRLVTTKETQYF

v_gene: TRBV3-1/TRBV3-2
CDR3aa: CASSQAGSGANVLTF

v_gene: TRBV18
CDR3aa: CASSPRGLETGELFF

v_gene: TRBV21-1
CDR3aa: CASSKALSFFRDRGNQGSINTQYF

v_gene: TRBV23-1
CDR3aa: CASSQSPGGTSGSGGGEQYF

v_gene: TRBV4-3
CDR3aa: CASSPRQSYGYTF

v_gene: TRBV28
CDR3aa: CASSLPQGQNYGYTF

v_gene: TRBV28
CDR3aa: CASSGGIIYNEQFF

v_gene: TRBV7-2
CDR3aa: CASSFLQGTYEQYF

v_gene: TRBV7-9
CDR3aa: CASSSGEGTDTQYF

v_gene: TRBV9
CDR3aa: CASSVDAGSYNEQFF